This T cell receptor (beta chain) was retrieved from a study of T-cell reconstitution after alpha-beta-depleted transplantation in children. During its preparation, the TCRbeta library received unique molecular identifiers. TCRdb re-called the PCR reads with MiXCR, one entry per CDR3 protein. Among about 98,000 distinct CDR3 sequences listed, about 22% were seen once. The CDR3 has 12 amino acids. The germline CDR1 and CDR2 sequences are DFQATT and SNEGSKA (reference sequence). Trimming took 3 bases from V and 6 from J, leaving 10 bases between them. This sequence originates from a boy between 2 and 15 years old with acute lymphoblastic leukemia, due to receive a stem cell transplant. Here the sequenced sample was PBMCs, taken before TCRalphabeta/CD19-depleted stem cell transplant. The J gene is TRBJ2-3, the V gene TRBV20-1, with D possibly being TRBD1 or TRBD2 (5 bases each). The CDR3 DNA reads TGCAGTGCTAGGGTCGGGACCGATACGCAGTATTTT. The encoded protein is CSARVGTDTQYF.